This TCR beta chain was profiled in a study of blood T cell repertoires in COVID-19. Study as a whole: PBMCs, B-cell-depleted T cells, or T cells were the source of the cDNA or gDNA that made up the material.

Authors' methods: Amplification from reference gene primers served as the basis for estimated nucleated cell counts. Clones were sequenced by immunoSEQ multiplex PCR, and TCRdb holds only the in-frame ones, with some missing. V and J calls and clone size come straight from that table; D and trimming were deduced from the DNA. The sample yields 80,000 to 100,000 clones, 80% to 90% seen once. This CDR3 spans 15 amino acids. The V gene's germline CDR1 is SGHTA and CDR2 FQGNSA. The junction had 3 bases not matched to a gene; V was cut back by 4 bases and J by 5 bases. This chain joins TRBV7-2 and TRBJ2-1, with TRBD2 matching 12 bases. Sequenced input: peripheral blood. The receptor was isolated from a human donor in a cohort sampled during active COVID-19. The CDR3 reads CASSSTSGRNNEQFF. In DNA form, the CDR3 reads TGTGCCAGCAGCTCTACTAGCGGGAGGAACAATGAGCAGTTCTTC.